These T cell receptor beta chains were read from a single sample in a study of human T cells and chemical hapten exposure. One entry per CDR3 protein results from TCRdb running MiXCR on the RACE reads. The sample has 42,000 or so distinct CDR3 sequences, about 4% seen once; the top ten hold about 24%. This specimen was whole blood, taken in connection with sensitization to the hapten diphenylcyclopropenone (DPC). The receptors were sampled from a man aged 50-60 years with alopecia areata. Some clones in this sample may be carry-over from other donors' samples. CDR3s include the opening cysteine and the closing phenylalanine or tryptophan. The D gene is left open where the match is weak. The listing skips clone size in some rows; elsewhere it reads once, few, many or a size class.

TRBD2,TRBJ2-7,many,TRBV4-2,TGTGCCAGCAGCCAAACGACTAGCGGGAGGGCCGCTGGCTACGAGCAGTACTTC,CASSQTTSGRAAGYEQYF
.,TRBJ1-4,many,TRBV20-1,TGCAGTGTTAGATCAAGGGGGGGCGAAAAACTGTTTTTT,CSVRSRGGEKLFF
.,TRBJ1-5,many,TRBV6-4,TGTGCCACTTCAATGGGGGCGGATCAGCCCCAGCATTTT,CATSMGADQPQHF
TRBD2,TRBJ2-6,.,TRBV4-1,TGCGCCAGCAGCCAGGGGGGGGTTGGGGCCAACGTCCTGACTTTC,CASSQGGVGANVLTF
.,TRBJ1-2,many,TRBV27,TGTGCCAGCAGTCGGGAGCCACAGGGAGGTTATGGCTACACCTTC,CASSREPQGGYGYTF
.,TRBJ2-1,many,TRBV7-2,TGTGCCAGCAGCTTAAGGGGTGGGCAGTTCTTC,CASSLRGGQFF
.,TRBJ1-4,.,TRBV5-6,TGTGCCAGCAGCCTGGCATCCGTCAATGAAAAACTGTTTTTT,CASSLASVNEKLFF
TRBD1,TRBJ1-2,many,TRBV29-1,TGCAGCGTTCAGAGGACAGGAGTCTATGGCTACACCTTC,CSVQRTGVYGYTF
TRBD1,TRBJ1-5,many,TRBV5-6,TGTGCCAGCAGCTTGGGGACAGGGGCTAATCAGCCCCAGCATTTT,CASSLGTGANQPQHF
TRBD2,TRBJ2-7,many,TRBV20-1,TGCAGTGCTAGACTAGCGGGAGCGCAGGGGCAGTACTTC,CSARLAGAQGQYF
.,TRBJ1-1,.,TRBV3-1,TGTGCCAGCAGCCCTAATGCTGGCGGGCGGACTGAAGCTTTCTTT,CASSPNAGGRTEAFF
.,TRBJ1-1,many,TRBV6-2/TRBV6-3,TGTGCCAGCAACCGGCCAGAGAACACTGAAGCTTTCTTT,CASNRPENTEAFF
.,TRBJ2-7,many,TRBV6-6,TGTGCCAGCAGTTACACACCCTACGAGCAGTACTTC,CASSYTPYEQYF
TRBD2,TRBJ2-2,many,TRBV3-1,TGTGCCAGCAGAAGCAGCGGGAGTAACACCGGGGAGCTGTTTTTT,CASRSSGSNTGELFF
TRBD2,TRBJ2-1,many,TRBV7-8,TGTGCCAGCAGCCAGCAAGCGGGGTACAATGAGCAGTTCTTC,CASSQQAGYNEQFF
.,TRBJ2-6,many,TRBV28,TGTGCCAGCAGCTTACAGGGTAGGCGAAGCTCTGGGGCCAACGTCCTGACTTTC,CASSLQGRRSSGANVLTF
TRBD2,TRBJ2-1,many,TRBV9,TGTGCCAGCAGCGTAAGCGGGAGGATGAACGAGCAGTTCTTC,CASSVSGRMNEQFF
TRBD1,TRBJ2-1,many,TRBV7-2,TGTGCCAGCACACCGGACAGGGCCTACAATGAGCAGTTCTTC,CASTPDRAYNEQFF
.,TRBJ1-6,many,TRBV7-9,TGTGCCAGCAGCTTAGGACAGAGGGGTTCACCCCTCCACTTT,CASSLGQRGSPLHF
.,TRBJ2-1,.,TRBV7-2,TGTGCCAGCAGCTTAGGTCTCCGTGGCAGGGGTCGCAATGAGCAGTTCTTC,CASSLGLRGRGRNEQFF
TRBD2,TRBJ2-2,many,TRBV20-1,TGCAGTGCTAGACTAGCGGGAGACACCGGGGAGCTGTTTTTT,CSARLAGDTGELFF
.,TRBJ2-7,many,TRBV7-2,TGTGCCAGCAGCTTAGCGGGCCCGTCCTACGAGCAGTACTTC,CASSLAGPSYEQYF
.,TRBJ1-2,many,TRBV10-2,TGCGCCAGCAGTGAAAAGAGGGTTAACTATGGCTACACCTTC,CASSEKRVNYGYTF
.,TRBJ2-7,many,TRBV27,TGTGCCAGCAGTTTCACCGACAGAGTTGGCGAGCAGTACTTC,CASSFTDRVGEQYF
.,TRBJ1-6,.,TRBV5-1,TGCGCCAGCAGCTTGATTAATTCACCCCTCCACTTT,CASSLINSPLHF